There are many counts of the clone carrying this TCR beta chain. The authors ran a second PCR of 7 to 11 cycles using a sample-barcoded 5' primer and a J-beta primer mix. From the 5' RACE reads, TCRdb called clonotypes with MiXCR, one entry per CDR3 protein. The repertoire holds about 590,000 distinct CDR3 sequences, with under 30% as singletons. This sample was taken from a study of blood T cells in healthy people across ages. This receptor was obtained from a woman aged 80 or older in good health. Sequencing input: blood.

CDR3 residues: CASSQERTGTDTQYF. CDR3 nucleotide sequence: TGTGCCAGCAGCCAAGAGAGGACAGGCACAGATACGCAGTATTTT. This chain uses TRBV4-2 with TRBJ2-3; D is possibly TRBD1 (6 bases). CDR1 and CDR2 from the germline V gene are LGHNA and YNFKEQ. This CDR3 is built from 15 residues. Between the trimmed V and J ends, which lost 0 bases and 1 base, there was a span of 8 bases.